A single sample gave rise to the 5 T cell receptor beta chains below, sequenced in a study of blood T cell repertoires in COVID-19. The method was immunoSEQ multiplex PCR; TCRdb's version includes in-frame clones alone and lacks a portion of them. The table records about 350,000 clones, more than 75% of them present only once. The specimen sequenced was PBMCs or T cells enriched from blood (not recorded which). The receptors were sampled from a woman in her twenties or thirties who had recovered from COVID-19.

The gene calls are TRBV5-4 and TRBJ1-6, with a tentative D call TRBD1 (5 bases). V was shortened by 0 bases and J by 7 bases, with 11 bases between the two germline ends. CDR3 length: 15 amino acids. Germline assignment: CDR1 SGHNT and CDR2 YYREEE (reference sequence). CDR3 sequence (DNA): TGTGCCAGCAGCTTGGCCGGGGGTTTGAATTCACCCCTCCACTTT. Its translation: CASSLAGGLNSPLHF.

The chain combines TRBV2 with TRBJ2-3; D is unclear. V lost 2 bases, J lost 0 bases, and 9 bases lay in between. The CDR3 spans 15 residues. From germline, CDR1 is SNHLY and CDR2 FYNNEI. The CDR3 DNA reads as TGTGCCAGCAGTGAAACAGAGTTTAGCACAGATACGCAGTATTTT. Its translation: CASSETEFSTDTQYF.

The chain combines TRBV3-1 (or the pseudogene TRBV3-2) with TRBJ2-7; 7 bases match TRBD1. Germline CDR1 is LGHDT and CDR2 is YNNKEL (reference sequence). V lost 1 base to trimming and J lost 1 base; unmatched junction nucleotides: 4. The CDR3 is 15 amino acids. CDR3 nucleotides: TGTGCCAGCAGCCAAGGGACGGGACAGTCCTACGAGCAGTACTTC. Translating it yields CASSQGTGQSYEQYF.

V and J are TRBV5-5 and TRBJ2-7; TRBD2 matches at 11 bases. Matching the DNA end better, TRBJ2-5 makes the J call doubtful. CDR1 and CDR2 (germline): SGHKS, YYEKEE (reference sequence). CDR3 length: 17 residues. The CDR3 DNA follows: TGTGCCAGCACCCCCTCCGGGACTAGCGGACCGCAAGAGACCCAGTACTTC. Translating it yields CASTPSGTSGPQETQYF.

The V gene is TRBV7-2, the J gene TRBJ2-7; D call uncertain. Trimming pared 3 bases from V and 6 bases from J, leaving 9 bases between. CDR3 length: 12 residues. CDR1 SGHTA and CDR2 FQGNSA come from the germline V gene. The CDR3 DNA reads as TGTGCCAGCAGCTTTACCCCGGGCGAGCAGTACTTC. Protein sequence: CASSFTPGEQYF.